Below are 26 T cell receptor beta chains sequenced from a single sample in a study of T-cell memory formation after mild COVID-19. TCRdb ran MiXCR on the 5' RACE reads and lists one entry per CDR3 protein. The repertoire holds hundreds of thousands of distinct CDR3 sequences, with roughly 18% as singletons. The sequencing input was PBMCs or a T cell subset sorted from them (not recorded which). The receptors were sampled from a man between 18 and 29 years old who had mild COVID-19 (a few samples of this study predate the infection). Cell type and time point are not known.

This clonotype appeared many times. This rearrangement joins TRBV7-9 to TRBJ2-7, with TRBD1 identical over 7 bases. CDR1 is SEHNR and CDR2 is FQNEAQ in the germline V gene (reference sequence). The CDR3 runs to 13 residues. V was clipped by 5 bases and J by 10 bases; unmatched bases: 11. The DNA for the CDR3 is TGTGCCAGCAGCCCCCTCGACAGGGTCGATCAGTACGTC. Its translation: CASSPLDRVDQYV.

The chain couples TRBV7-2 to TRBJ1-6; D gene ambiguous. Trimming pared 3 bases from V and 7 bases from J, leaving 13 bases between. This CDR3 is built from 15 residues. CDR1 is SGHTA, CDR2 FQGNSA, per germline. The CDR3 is CASSLELAGNSPLHF. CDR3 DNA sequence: TGTGCCAGCAGCTTGGAATTGGCGGGGAATTCACCCCTCCACTTT.

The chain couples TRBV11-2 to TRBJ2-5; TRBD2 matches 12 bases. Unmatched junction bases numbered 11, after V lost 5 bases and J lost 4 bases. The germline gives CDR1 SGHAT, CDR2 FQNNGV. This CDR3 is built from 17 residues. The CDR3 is CASSGRLAGGRGETQYF. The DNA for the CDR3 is TGTGCCAGCAGCGGTCGCCTAGCGGGGGGGCGAGGAGAGACCCAGTACTTC. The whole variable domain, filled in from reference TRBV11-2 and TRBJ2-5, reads EAGVAQSPRYKIIEKRQSVAFWCNPISGHATLYWYQQILGQGPKLLIQFQNNGVVDDSQLPKDRFSAERLKGVDSTLKIQPAKLEDSAVYLCASSGRLAGGRGETQYFGPGTRLLVL.

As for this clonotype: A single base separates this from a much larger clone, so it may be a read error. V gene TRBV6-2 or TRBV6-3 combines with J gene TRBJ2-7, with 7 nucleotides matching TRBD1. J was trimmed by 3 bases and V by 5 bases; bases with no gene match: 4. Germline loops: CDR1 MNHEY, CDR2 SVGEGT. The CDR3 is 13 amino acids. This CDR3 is CASSRRDSYEQYV. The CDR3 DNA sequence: TGTGCCAGCAGTCGCCGGGACAGCTACGAGCAGTACGTC.

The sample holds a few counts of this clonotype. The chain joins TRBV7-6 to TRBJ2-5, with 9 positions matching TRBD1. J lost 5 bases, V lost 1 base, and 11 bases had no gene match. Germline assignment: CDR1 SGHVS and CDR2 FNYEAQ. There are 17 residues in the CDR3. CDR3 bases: TGTGCCAGCAGCTTAGGAATTAACAGGGGGCGTCAGGAGACCCAGTACTTC. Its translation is CASSLGINRGRQETQYF.

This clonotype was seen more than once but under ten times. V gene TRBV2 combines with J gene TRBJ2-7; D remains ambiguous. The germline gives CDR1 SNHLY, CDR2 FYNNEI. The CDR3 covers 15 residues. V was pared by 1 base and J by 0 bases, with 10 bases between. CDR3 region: CASSEGQLSSYEQYV. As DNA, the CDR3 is TGTGCCAGCAGTGAAGGGCAGTTGAGCTCCTACGAGCAGTACGTC.

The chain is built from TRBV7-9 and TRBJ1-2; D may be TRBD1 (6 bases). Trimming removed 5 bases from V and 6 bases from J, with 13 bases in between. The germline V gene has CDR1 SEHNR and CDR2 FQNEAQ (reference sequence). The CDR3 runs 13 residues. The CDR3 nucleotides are TGTGCCAGCAGCACCCCAACAGGGAATGGCTACACCTTC. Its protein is CASSTPTGNGYTF. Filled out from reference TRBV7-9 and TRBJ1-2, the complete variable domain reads DTGVSQNPRHKITKRGQNVTFRCDPISEHNRLYWYRQTLGQGPEFLTYFQNEAQLEKSRLLSDRFSAERPKGSFSTLEIQRTEQGDSAMYLCASSTPTGNGYTFGSGTRLTVV.

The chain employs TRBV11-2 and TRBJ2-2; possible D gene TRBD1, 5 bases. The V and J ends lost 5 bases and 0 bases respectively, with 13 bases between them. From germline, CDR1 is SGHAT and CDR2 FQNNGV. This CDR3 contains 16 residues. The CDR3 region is CASSRVGHANTGELFF. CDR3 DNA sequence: TGTGCCAGCAGCCGAGTGGGGCACGCGAACACCGGGGAGCTGTTTTTT.

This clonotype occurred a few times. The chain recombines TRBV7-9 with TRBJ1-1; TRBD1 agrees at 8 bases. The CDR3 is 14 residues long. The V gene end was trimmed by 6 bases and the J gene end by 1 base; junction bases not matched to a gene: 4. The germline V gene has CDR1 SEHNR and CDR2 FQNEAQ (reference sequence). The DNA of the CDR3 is TGTGCCAGCAGGAGGACAGGGACGAACACTGAAGCTTTCTTT. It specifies CASRRTGTNTEAFF.

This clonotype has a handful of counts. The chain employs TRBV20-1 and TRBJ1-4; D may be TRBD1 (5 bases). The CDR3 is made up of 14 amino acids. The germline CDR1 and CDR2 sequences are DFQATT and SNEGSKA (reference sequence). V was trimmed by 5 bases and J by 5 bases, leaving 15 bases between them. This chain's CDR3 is CSAGQGGENEKLFF. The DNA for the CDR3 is TGCAGTGCTGGTCAGGGAGGGGAGAATGAAAAACTGTTTTTT.

This CDR3 reads CASSPGWASGWEYNEQFF. The CDR3 coding sequence is TGTGCCAGCAGCCCAGGTTGGGCTAGCGGGTGGGAGTACAATGAGCAGTTCTTC. The chain carries TRBV7-3 and TRBJ2-1; 8 nucleotides line up with TRBD2. With 5 bases clipped from V and 4 bases from J, the junction kept 16 bases outside the gene matches. The CDR3 is 18 residues long. CDR1 and CDR2 from the germline V gene are SGHTA and FQGTGA. Looking up the rest from reference TRBV7-3 and TRBJ2-1 gives the full variable domain: GAGVSQTPSNKVTEKGKYVELRCDPISGHTALYWYRQSLGQGPEFLIYFQGTGAADDSGLPNDRFFAVRPEGSVSTLKIQRTERGDSAVYLCASSPGWASGWEYNEQFFGPGTRLTVL.

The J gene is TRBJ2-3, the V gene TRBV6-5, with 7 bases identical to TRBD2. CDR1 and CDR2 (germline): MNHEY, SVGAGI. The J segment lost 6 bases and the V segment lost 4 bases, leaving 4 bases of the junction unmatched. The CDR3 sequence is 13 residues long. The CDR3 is CASSSGGWDTQYF. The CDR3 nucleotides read TGTGCCAGCAGTTCGGGGGGTTGGGATACGCAGTATTTT.

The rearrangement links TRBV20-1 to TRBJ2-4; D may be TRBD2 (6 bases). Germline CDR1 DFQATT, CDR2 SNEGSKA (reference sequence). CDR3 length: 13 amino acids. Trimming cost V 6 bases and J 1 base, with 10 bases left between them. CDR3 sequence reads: CSATGDAKNIQYF. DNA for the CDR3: TGCAGTGCCACGGGGGATGCCAAAAACATTCAGTACTTC.

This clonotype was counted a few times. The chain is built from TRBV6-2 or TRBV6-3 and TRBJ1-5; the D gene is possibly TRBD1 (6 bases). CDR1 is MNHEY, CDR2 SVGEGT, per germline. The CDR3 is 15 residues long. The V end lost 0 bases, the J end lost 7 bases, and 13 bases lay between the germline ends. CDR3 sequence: CASSYSRQGQQPQHF. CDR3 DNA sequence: TGTGCCAGCAGTTACTCGAGGCAGGGGCAACAGCCCCAGCATTTT.

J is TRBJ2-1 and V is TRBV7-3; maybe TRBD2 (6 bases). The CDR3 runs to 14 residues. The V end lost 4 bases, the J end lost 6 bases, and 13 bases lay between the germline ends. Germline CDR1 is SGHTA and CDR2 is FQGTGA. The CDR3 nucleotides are TGTGCCAGCAGCTGGACCGGGACTGTCAATGAGCAGTTCTTC. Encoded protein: CASSWTGTVNEQFF.

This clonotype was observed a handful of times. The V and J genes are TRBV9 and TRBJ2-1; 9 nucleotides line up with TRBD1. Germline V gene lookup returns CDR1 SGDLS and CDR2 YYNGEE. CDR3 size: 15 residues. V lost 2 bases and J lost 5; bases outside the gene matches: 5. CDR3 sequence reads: CASSVHRQGDNEQFF. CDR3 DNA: TGTGCCAGCAGCGTGCACCGACAGGGGGACAATGAGCAGTTCTTC.

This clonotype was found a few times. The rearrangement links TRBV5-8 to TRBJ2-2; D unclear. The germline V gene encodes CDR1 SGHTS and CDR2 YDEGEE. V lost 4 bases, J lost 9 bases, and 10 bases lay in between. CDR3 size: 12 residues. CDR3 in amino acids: CASSTSPWELFF. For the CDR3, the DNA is TGTGCCAGCAGCACCAGCCCCTGGGAGCTGTTTTTT.

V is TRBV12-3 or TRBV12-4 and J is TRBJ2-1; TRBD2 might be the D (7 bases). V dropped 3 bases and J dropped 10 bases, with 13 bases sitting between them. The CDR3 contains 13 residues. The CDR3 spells CASSFGGPAEQFF. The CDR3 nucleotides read TGTGCCAGCAGTTTCGGGGGGCCAGCAGAGCAGTTCTTC.

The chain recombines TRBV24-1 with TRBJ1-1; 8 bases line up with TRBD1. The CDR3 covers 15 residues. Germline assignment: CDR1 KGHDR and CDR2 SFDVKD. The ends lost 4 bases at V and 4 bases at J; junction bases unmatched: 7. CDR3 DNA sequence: TGTGCCACCAGTGAGCAGGGGGCAGGGCCCACTGAAGCTTTCTTT. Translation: CATSEQGAGPTEAFF.

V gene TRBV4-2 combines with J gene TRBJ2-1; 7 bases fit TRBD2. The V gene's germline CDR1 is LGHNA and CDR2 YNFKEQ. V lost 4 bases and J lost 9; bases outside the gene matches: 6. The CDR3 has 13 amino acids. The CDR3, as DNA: TGTGCCAGCAGCCCGAGCGGGGAGGGTGAGCAGTTCTTC. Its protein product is CASSPSGEGEQFF.

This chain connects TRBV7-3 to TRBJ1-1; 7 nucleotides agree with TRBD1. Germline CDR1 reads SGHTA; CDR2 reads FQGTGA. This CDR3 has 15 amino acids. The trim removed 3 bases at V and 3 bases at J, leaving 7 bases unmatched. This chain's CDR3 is CASSFGGQPDTEAFF. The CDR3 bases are TGTGCCAGCAGCTTCGGGGGACAGCCGGACACTGAAGCTTTCTTT.

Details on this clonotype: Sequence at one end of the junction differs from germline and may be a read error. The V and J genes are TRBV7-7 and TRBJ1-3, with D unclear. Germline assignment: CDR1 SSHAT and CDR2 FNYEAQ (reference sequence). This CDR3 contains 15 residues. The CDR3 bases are TGTGCTAGCAGCCCTAGCCCGAACTCTGGAAACACCATATATTTT. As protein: CASSPSPNSGNTIYF.

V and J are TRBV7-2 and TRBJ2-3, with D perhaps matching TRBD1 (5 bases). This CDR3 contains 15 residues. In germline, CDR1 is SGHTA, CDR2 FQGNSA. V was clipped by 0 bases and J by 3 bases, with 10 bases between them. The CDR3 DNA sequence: TGTGCCAGCAGCTTAGCTGGCAGGGAAACAGATACGCAGTATTTT. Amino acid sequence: CASSLAGRETDTQYF. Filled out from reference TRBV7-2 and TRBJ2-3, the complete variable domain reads GAGVSQSPSNKVTEKGKDVELRCDPISGHTALYWYRQSLGQGLEFLIYFQGNSAPDKSGLPSDRFSAERTGGSVSTLTIQRTQQEDSAVYLCASSLAGRETDTQYFGPGTRLTVL.

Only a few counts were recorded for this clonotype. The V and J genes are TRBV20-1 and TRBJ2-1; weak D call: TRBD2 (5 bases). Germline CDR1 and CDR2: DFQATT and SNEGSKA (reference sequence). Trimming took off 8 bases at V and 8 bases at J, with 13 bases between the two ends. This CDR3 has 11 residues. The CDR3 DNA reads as TGCAGTACACGTCGGGGTTATGAGCAGTTCTTC. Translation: CSTRRGYEQFF.

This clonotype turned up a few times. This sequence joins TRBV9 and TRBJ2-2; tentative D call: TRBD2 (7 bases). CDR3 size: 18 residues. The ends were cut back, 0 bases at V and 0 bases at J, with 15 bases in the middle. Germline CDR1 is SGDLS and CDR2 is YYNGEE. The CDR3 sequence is CASSVGGGGYANTGELFF. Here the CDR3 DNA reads TGTGCCAGCAGCGTAGGCGGGGGCGGATACGCGAACACCGGGGAGCTGTTTTTT.

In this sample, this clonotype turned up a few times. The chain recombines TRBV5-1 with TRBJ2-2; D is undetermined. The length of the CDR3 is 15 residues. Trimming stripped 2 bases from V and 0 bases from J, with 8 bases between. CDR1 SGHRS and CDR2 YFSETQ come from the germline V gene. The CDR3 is CASSLNFPNTGELFF. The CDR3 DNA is TGCGCCAGCAGCTTAAACTTTCCGAACACCGGGGAGCTGTTTTTT.